Below are 9 T cell receptor beta chains sequenced from a single sample in a study of OX40 agonist ivuxolimab in advanced cancers. Receptor libraries were prepared by the immunoSEQ multiplex PCR assay. The table comes from immuneACCESS by way of TCRdb, which keeps in-frame sequences with V and J called. Part of the clones is missing from these tables; in studies checked, under half for an unresolved V gene and the rest for unknown reasons. This sample gives approximately 70,000 clones in total; about four fifths of them show up just once. Roughly 6.2% of the sample lies in the top ten. Sequencing was performed on CD4+ or CD8+ T cells sorted from blood, taken in a trial of the OX40 agonist ivuxolimab. The receptors here all came from an adult with an advanced solid tumor such as melanoma, head and neck, liver or kidney cancer.

The sample holds one count of this clone. This chain joins TRBV7-9 and TRBJ2-2, with a tentative D call TRBD2 (5 bases). Deletions cut 5 bases from V and 5 bases from J, with 15 bases between. Per the germline V gene, CDR1 is SEHNR and CDR2 is FQNEAQ (reference sequence). CDR3 length: 15 amino acids. The CDR3 bases are TGTGCCAGCAGCCCAGACCCCGCGGGTACCGGGGAGCTGTTTTTT. Its translation is CASSPDPAGTGELFF.

The V call is TRBV2, the J call TRBJ2-5; D may correspond to TRBD1 or TRBD2 (5 bases each). Trimming removed 8 bases from V and 3 bases from J, with 10 bases in between. The CDR3 has 12 residues. Germline lookup yields CDR1 SNHLY and CDR2 FYNNEI. The CDR3 sequence is CASGDEKETQYF. The CDR3 coding sequence is TGTGCCAGCGGGGACGAGAAAGAGACCCAGTACTTC.

This rearrangement joins TRBV2 to TRBJ1-2, with TRBD1 matching 9 bases. In germline, CDR1 is SNHLY, CDR2 FYNNEI. The V gene end was trimmed by 6 bases and the J gene end by 5 bases; junction bases not matched to a gene: 1. The CDR3 covers 12 residues. CDR3 region: CASRGQGYGYTF. CDR3 coding DNA: TGTGCCAGCAGGGGACAGGGTTATGGCTACACCTTC.

This chain's CDR3 is CASSLGIGQPQHF. The CDR3, as DNA: TGTGCCAGCAGCTTGGGGATAGGGCAGCCCCAGCATTTT. The rearrangement joins TRBV7-9 to TRBJ1-5, with unresolved D. The germline CDR1 and CDR2 sequences are SEHNR and FQNEAQ (reference sequence). Trimming left V 3 bases short and J 7 bases short, with 10 bases between. The CDR3 totals 13 residues.

This clone occurred once. The same CDR3 can be traced to other DNA sequences in this sample. J is TRBJ2-6 and V is TRBV18; D remains unclear. Trimming took 2 bases from V and 0 from J, leaving 5 bases between them. Germline CDR1 is KGHSH and CDR2 is LQKENI. The CDR3 loop spans 15 amino acids. The CDR3 loop is CASSPLGSGANVLTF. CDR3 in DNA: TGTGCCAGCTCACCATTGGGCTCTGGGGCCAACGTCCTGACTTTC.

This chain uses TRBV5-1 with TRBJ2-5, with 12 positions matching TRBD2. The ends lost 2 bases at V and 5 bases at J; junction bases unmatched: 7. The CDR3 has 16 amino acids. The germline V gene has CDR1 SGHRS and CDR2 YFSETQ. CDR3 in amino acids: CASSFASGRAVETQYF. The DNA of the CDR3 is TGCGCCAGCAGCTTCGCTAGCGGGAGGGCCGTGGAGACCCAGTACTTC.

The V and J genes are TRBV2 and TRBJ2-7; D not certain. This CDR3 contains 16 residues. V shed 2 bases and J shed 2 bases, with 16 bases lying between them. Germline assignment: CDR1 SNHLY and CDR2 FYNNEI. CDR3 DNA sequence: TGTGCCAGCAGTGAACTTTATTCCAGGACCACCTACGAGCAGTACGTC. Protein sequence: CASSELYSRTTYEQYV.

The chain has TRBV18 and TRBJ2-1; D might be TRBD2 (5 bases). The CDR3 is made up of 12 amino acids. V was pared by 6 bases and J by 8 bases, with 11 bases between. Germline V lookup: CDR1 KGHSH, CDR2 LQKENI. In nucleotides, the CDR3 is TGTGCCAGCTCTCCCAGTAGCGATGAGCAGTTCTTC. Residues: CASSPSSDEQFF.

This sequence joins TRBV5-1 and TRBJ2-3; the match to TRBD2 covers 7 bases. Germline values: CDR1 SGHRS, CDR2 YFSETQ. V shed 4 bases, J shed 4 bases, and the junction held 9 bases outside the gene matches. This CDR3 has 15 amino acids. The CDR3 coding sequence is TGCGCCAGCAGCCGTTGGGGGGGAACTGCAGATACGCAGTATTTT. Residues: CASSRWGGTADTQYF.